A selection of T cell receptor beta chains follows, all from one sample in a study of blood T cell repertoires in COVID-19. Repertoires were generated with immunoSEQ multiplex PCR, while TCRdb's copy carries only in-frame clones and drops some. The table records 400,000 to 500,000 clones, more than 75% of them present only once. The sequenced material came from PBMCs or T cells enriched from blood (not recorded which). All receptors derive from a woman aged 40 to 50 who had recovered from COVID-19. The CDR3 runs from the conserved cysteine through the conserved F or W. The order of the fields is D gene, clone size, V gene, J gene, CDR3 protein, CDR3 DNA. A D gene is named only where the DNA matches it firmly. Some rows have no size entry. The others give once, few or many, or a class for an expanded clone.

d_call: -; clone_size: -; v_call: TRBV27; j_call: TRBJ1-5; cdr3_aa: CASSLGQTYQPQHF; cdr3_nt: TGTGCCAGCAGTTTGGGGCAAACATATCAGCCCCAGCATTTT
d_call: TRBD1; clone_size: -; v_call: TRBV6-5; j_call: TRBJ1-1; cdr3_aa: CASSPPDRVIAEAFF; cdr3_nt: TGTGCCAGCAGCCCACCGGACAGGGTTATAGCTGAAGCTTTCTTT
d_call: -; clone_size: -; v_call: TRBV9; j_call: TRBJ2-1; cdr3_aa: CASSVAGDSYNEQFF; cdr3_nt: TGTGCCAGCAGCGTAGCGGGGGACTCCTACAATGAGCAGTTCTTC
d_call: -; clone_size: -; v_call: TRBV7-2; j_call: TRBJ2-3; cdr3_aa: CASSLGANRVADTQYF; cdr3_nt: TGTGCCAGCAGCTTAGGGGCCAACAGGGTGGCAGATACGCAGTATTTT
d_call: TRBD1; clone_size: -; v_call: TRBV19; j_call: TRBJ1-2; cdr3_aa: CASRPDRAPGYTF; cdr3_nt: TGTGCCAGTAGACCGGACAGGGCCCCGGGCTACACCTTC
d_call: TRBD1; clone_size: -; v_call: TRBV27; j_call: TRBJ2-7; cdr3_aa: CASSSTGGPYTQQYF; cdr3_nt: TGTGCCAGCAGCTCTACAGGGGGCCCCTATACGCAGCAGTACTTC
d_call: -; clone_size: -; v_call: TRBV14; j_call: TRBJ1-3; cdr3_aa: CASSQVPGSGNTIYF; cdr3_nt: TGTGCCAGCAGCCAAGTACCCGGCTCTGGAAACACCATATATTTT
d_call: -; clone_size: -; v_call: TRBV20-1; j_call: TRBJ2-1; cdr3_aa: CRMLRGNEQFF; cdr3_nt: TGCAGAATGCTACGGGGTAATGAGCAGTTCTTC
d_call: -; clone_size: once; v_call: TRBV19; j_call: TRBJ2-6; cdr3_aa: CASNPQGLINSGANVLTF; cdr3_nt: TGTGCCAGTAACCCGCAGGGGCTGATTAACTCTGGGGCCAACGTCCTGACTTTC
d_call: TRBD1; clone_size: -; v_call: TRBV18; j_call: TRBJ1-1; cdr3_aa: CASSVGQGKITEAFF; cdr3_nt: TGTGCCAGCTCAGTGGGACAGGGAAAAATCACTGAAGCTTTCTTT
d_call: -; clone_size: -; v_call: TRBV10-2; j_call: TRBJ2-2; cdr3_aa: CASSERAGVPGELFF; cdr3_nt: TGCGCCAGCAGTGAGAGGGCAGGGGTACCCGGGGAGCTGTTTTTT
d_call: -; clone_size: -; v_call: TRBV5-1; j_call: TRBJ1-1; cdr3_aa: CASSLARQMNTEAFF; cdr3_nt: TGCGCCAGCAGCTTGGCGAGGCAGATGAACACTGAAGCTTTCTTT
d_call: -; clone_size: -; v_call: TRBV19; j_call: TRBJ1-4; cdr3_aa: CASRRTAATNEKLFF; cdr3_nt: TGTGCCAGTAGAAGGACAGCTGCAACTAATGAAAAACTGTTTTTT
d_call: -; clone_size: -; v_call: TRBV6-5; j_call: TRBJ1-1; cdr3_aa: CASSSPQGGWNTEAFF; cdr3_nt: TGTGCCAGCAGTTCCCCCCAGGGTGGATGGAACACTGAAGCTTTCTTT
d_call: TRBD1; clone_size: once; v_call: TRBV7-2; j_call: TRBJ1-6; cdr3_aa: CASSRGQGALSPLHF; cdr3_nt: TGTGCCAGCAGCAGGGGACAGGGGGCTTTATCACCCCTCCACTTT
d_call: TRBD1; clone_size: -; v_call: TRBV5-1; j_call: TRBJ1-3; cdr3_aa: CASSLAWTGGSGNTIYF; cdr3_nt: TGCGCCAGCAGCTTGGCGTGGACAGGAGGCTCTGGAAACACCATATATTTT
d_call: TRBD1; clone_size: once; v_call: TRBV16; j_call: TRBJ1-2; cdr3_aa: CASSLRTGTLNGYTF; cdr3_nt: TGTGCCAGCAGCCTCAGGACAGGGACCTTAAATGGCTACACCTTC
d_call: TRBD1; clone_size: -; v_call: TRBV11-2; j_call: TRBJ2-5; cdr3_aa: CASSFTGTAQETQYF; cdr3_nt: TGTGCCAGCAGCTTTACCGGGACAGCACAAGAGACCCAGTACTTC
d_call: TRBD1; clone_size: once; v_call: TRBV4-1; j_call: TRBJ1-1; cdr3_aa: CASSHGQGSTEAFF; cdr3_nt: TGCGCCAGCAGCCATGGACAGGGGAGCACTGAAGCTTTCTTT
d_call: -; clone_size: -; v_call: TRBV19; j_call: TRBJ1-1; cdr3_aa: CASSIAPGRINTEAFF; cdr3_nt: TGTGCCAGTAGTATAGCCCCAGGCCGGATAAACACTGAAGCTTTCTTT
d_call: -; clone_size: -; v_call: TRBV10-3; j_call: TRBJ2-1; cdr3_aa: CAISQSSYEQFF; cdr3_nt: TGTGCCATCAGCCAAAGTAGTTATGAGCAGTTCTTC
d_call: TRBD1; clone_size: -; v_call: TRBV27; j_call: TRBJ1-1; cdr3_aa: CASSWGPDRGYTEAFF; cdr3_nt: TGTGCCAGCAGTTGGGGACCGGACAGGGGATATACTGAAGCTTTCTTT
d_call: TRBD1; clone_size: -; v_call: TRBV5-1; j_call: TRBJ1-1; cdr3_aa: CASSLAGDRENTEAFF; cdr3_nt: TGCGCCAGCAGCTTGGCTGGGGACAGGGAGAACACTGAAGCTTTCTTT
d_call: -; clone_size: once; v_call: TRBV24-1; j_call: TRBJ2-1; cdr3_aa: CATSDAGGPPYHNEQFF; cdr3_nt: TGTGCCACCAGTGATGCGGGCGGTCCACCTTACCACAATGAGCAGTTCTTC
d_call: -; clone_size: -; v_call: TRBV3-1/TRBV3-2; j_call: TRBJ1-1; cdr3_aa: CASSQVGGALGTEAFF; cdr3_nt: TGTGCCAGCAGCCAAGTCGGGGGGGCGTTGGGCACTGAAGCTTTCTTT
d_call: -; clone_size: -; v_call: TRBV27; j_call: TRBJ1-2; cdr3_aa: CASSLVWTGVDGYTF; cdr3_nt: TGTGCCAGCAGTTTGGTATGGACGGGGGTAGATGGCTACACCTTC